Shown below are 5 T cell receptor beta chains from a single sample sequenced in a study of blood T cell repertoires in COVID-19. TCRdb's table, derived via immunoSEQ multiplex PCR, lists solely in-frame clones and lacks some. The sample records about 68,000 clones, around 86% being singletons. Sequencing was done on a sample of peripheral blood. The receptors shown here come from a woman aged 60-70 years with acute or convalescent COVID-19.

The chain is built from TRBV6-1 and TRBJ1-4; perhaps TRBD1 as D (5 bases). Germline values: CDR1 MNHNS, CDR2 SASEGT. This CDR3 region has 15 residues. The ends were cut back, 1 base at V and 1 base at J, with 7 bases in the middle. The CDR3 DNA sequence: TGTGCCAGCAGTGAAGGCAGGGTAACTAATGAAAAACTGTTTTTT. Amino acids: CASSEGRVTNEKLFF.

The rearrangement joins TRBV7-9 to TRBJ1-1, with TRBD1 matching over 10 bases. J gave up 0 bases and V 1 base, and 8 bases lay outside the gene matches. Germline-derived CDR1 and CDR2 are SEHNR and FQNEAQ (reference sequence). This CDR3 has 18 amino acids. The CDR3 DNA is TGTGCCAGCAGCTTAGGGGTGCTGACAGGGGGCATGAACACTGAAGCTTTCTTT. Amino acid sequence: CASSLGVLTGGMNTEAFF.

This chain uses TRBV28 with TRBJ2-7; 10 bases align to TRBD1. Losses at the gene ends were 5 bases for V and 4 bases for J; bases not matched to a gene: 8. In germline, CDR1 is MDHEN, CDR2 SYDVKM. The CDR3 is made up of 15 amino acids. The CDR3 reads CASSAPGTGAYEQYF. The CDR3 nucleotides are TGTGCCAGCAGTGCACCCGGGACAGGGGCATACGAGCAGTACTTC.

The CDR3 sequence: CAWSQKLYGYTF. CDR3 DNA sequence: TGTGCCTGGAGTCAAAAACTCTATGGCTACACCTTC. V gene TRBV30 combines with J gene TRBJ1-2; the D is unclear. The V gene's germline CDR1 is GTSNPN and CDR2 SVGIG (reference sequence). The CDR3 is 12 amino acids. V lost 2 bases, J lost 4 bases, and 8 bases lay in between.

The chain is built from TRBV5-1 and TRBJ1-1, with 7 bases lining up with TRBD1. Germline V gene data show CDR1 as SGHRS and CDR2 as YFSETQ. The CDR3 spans 14 residues. Losses at the gene ends were 4 bases for V and 1 base for J; bases not matched to a gene: 4. CDR3 protein: CASSPGQQNTEAFF. The CDR3 DNA follows: TGCGCCAGCAGCCCGGGACAGCAGAACACTGAAGCTTTCTTT.